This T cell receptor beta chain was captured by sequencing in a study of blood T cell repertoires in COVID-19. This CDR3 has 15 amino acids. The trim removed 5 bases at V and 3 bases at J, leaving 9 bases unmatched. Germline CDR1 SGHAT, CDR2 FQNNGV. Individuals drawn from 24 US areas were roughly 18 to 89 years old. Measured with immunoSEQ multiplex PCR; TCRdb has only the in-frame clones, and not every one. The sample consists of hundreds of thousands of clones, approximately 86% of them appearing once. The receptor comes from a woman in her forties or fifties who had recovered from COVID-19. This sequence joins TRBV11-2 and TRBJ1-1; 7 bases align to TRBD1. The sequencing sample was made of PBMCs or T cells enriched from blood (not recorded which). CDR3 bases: TGTGCCAGCAGCCCATTTACAGGGGCTTACACTGAAGCTTTCTTT. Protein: CASSPFTGAYTEAFF.